This TCR beta chain is from a study of response to subunit inactivated influenza vaccine. Study conclusions and caveats: It was the authors' suggestion that each seasonal influenza vaccination recruits few new T cells.

From the RT-PCR reads, TCRdb called clonotypes with MiXCR, one entry per CDR3 protein. The sample yields approximately 490,000 distinct CDR3 sequences, approximately 7.7% seen once. A word on this clonotype: Its antigen is as yet unknown.

CDR1 and CDR2 from the germline V gene are SGHAT and FQNNGV. The CDR3 runs 16 residues. The germline V and J ends were trimmed by 1 base and 2 bases, with 12 bases remaining between them. The specimen was PBMCs from blood, collected 23 to 25 months after vaccination. The source is a man in his fifties or sixties who received an inactivated influenza vaccine. The rearrangement links TRBV11-2 to TRBJ2-1; D is unclear. The CDR3 protein is CASSLVGPRPYNEQFF. The CDR3 coding sequence is TGTGCCAGCAGCTTAGTAGGCCCCCGCCCCTACAATGAGCAGTTCTTC.